These T cell receptor beta chains were read from a single sample in a study of spatial heterogeneity in lung cancer. TCRdb re-analysed the 5' RACE reads in MiXCR, keeping a single row per CDR3 protein. The table has roughly 40,000 distinct CDR3 sequences, approximately 7% seen once. The source was PBMCs, collected at surgery. Receptors were obtained from a female donor with early-stage non-small cell lung cancer. CDR3s include the opening cysteine and the closing phenylalanine or tryptophan. Fields, in order: clone size, D gene, V gene, J gene, CDR3 protein, CDR3 DNA. A D gene is named only where the DNA matches it firmly. Clone size, where shown, is once, few, many, or a class for clones that have expanded.

NA,NA,TRBV7-9,TRBJ1-1,CASSLSRDLWGMNTEAFF,TGTGCCAGCAGCTTATCCAGGGATCTGTGGGGCATGAACACTGAAGCTTTCTTT
many,NA,TRBV2,TRBJ2-7,CASTAWRGGGYEQYF,TGTGCCAGCACCGCATGGAGGGGAGGAGGGTACGAGCAGTACTTC
many,NA,TRBV5-1,TRBJ2-5,CASSVGQFQETQYF,TGCGCCAGCAGTGTTGGACAGTTCCAAGAGACCCAGTACTTC
few,TRBD2,TRBV3-1,TRBJ2-7,CASSRADTGTSAGKQYF,TGTGCCAGCAGCCGAGCCGATACCGGGACTAGCGCCGGCAAGCAGTACTTC
many,TRBD2,TRBV6-2/TRBV6-3,TRBJ2-1,CASRQTSGGNEQFF,TGTGCCAGCAGGCAGACTAGCGGGGGCAATGAGCAGTTCTTC
many,TRBD1,TRBV3-1,TRBJ2-2,CASSPRDRDPGELFF,TGTGCCAGCAGCCCCCGGGACAGGGACCCCGGGGAGCTGTTTTTT
NA,NA,TRBV7-9,TRBJ1-6,CASSLVRGTGLSSYNSPLHF,TGTGCCAGCAGCTTAGTGCGGGGGACCGGCCTTAGCTCCTATAATTCACCCCTCCACTTT
many,NA,TRBV7-2,TRBJ2-6,CASSGRSGANVLTF,TGTGCCAGCAGCGGCCGCTCTGGGGCCAACGTCCTGACTTTC
NA,NA,TRBV7-2,TRBJ2-3,CASSLGPLDTQYF,TGTGCCAGCAGCCTCGGACCGTTAGATACGCAGTATTTT
NA,NA,TRBV4-3,TRBJ1-2,CASSQDSADYGYTF,TGCGCCAGCAGCCAAGATTCGGCAGATTATGGCTACACCTTC
many,TRBD2,TRBV2,TRBJ2-2,CASSGGLAGVLGELFF,TGTGCCAGCAGTGGTGGACTAGCGGGGGTTTTGGGGGAGCTGTTTTTT
NA,NA,TRBV20-1,TRBJ1-4,CSALPQGEKLFF,TGCAGTGCCTTGCCACAGGGAGAAAAACTGTTTTTT
NA,TRBD1,TRBV5-4,TRBJ1-2,CASSSRLRGDYGYTF,TGTGCCAGCAGCTCGCGACTCAGGGGGGACTATGGCTACACCTTC
few,NA,TRBV20-1,TRBJ2-2,CSAMWALRGTGELFF,TGCAGTGCTATGTGGGCTCTAAGAGGGACCGGGGAGCTGTTTTTT
many,NA,TRBV5-1,TRBJ1-2,CASSLEGPLYGYTF,TGCGCCAGCAGTTTAGAGGGCCCCCTCTATGGCTACACCTTC
NA,NA,TRBV7-8,TRBJ2-2,CASSIYRTGELFF,TGTGCCAGCAGCATCTATCGGACCGGGGAGCTGTTTTTT
few,TRBD2,TRBV5-1,TRBJ2-3,CASAMQASGGAPDTQYF,TGCGCCAGCGCTATGCAGGCGAGCGGGGGGGCCCCAGATACGCAGTATTTT
many,NA,TRBV7-9,TRBJ2-3,CASSSVTDTQYF,TGTGCCAGCAGCTCAGTCACAGATACGCAGTATTTT
many,TRBD1,TRBV5-1,TRBJ1-1,CASSWDRGTNTEAFF,TGCGCCAGCAGCTGGGACAGGGGAACGAACACTGAAGCTTTCTTT
many,NA,TRBV6-2/TRBV6-3,TRBJ2-7,CATAKRQPYEQYF,TGTGCCACCGCGAAGAGACAACCCTACGAGCAGTACTTC
many,NA,TRBV7-9,TRBJ1-2,CASSPTRGGYTF,TGTGCCAGCAGCCCTACCCGGGGTGGCTACACCTTC
NA,TRBD2,TRBV20-1,TRBJ2-3,CSASGTSGGPTQYF,TGCAGTGCTAGCGGAACTAGCGGGGGGCCCACGCAGTATTTT
many,NA,TRBV5-1,TRBJ2-7,CASSSIGRAAHEQYF,TGCGCCAGCAGTTCCATAGGCCGGGCCGCCCACGAGCAGTACTTC
many,NA,TRBV20-1,TRBJ2-3,CSARGLTSTDTQYF,TGCAGTGCTAGAGGACTGACTAGCACAGATACGCAGTATTTT
many,TRBD2,TRBV7-2,TRBJ2-2,CASSPKLAGARPELFF,TGTGCCAGCAGCCCTAAACTAGCGGGGGCCCGGCCGGAGCTGTTTTTT
many,TRBD1,TRBV14,TRBJ2-5,CASSQEIIGQGIETQYF,TGTGCCAGCAGCCAAGAAATAATAGGACAGGGGATCGAGACCCAGTACTTC
NA,NA,TRBV5-5,TRBJ1-5,CASSPLAGREQPQHF,TGTGCCAGCAGCCCTCTGGCGGGGCGTGAGCAGCCCCAGCATTTT
many,NA,TRBV15,TRBJ1-1,CATSRQGPSTEAFF,TGTGCCACCAGCAGACAGGGCCCCTCAACTGAAGCTTTCTTT
NA,NA,TRBV19,TRBJ2-5,CASSLWETQYF,TGTGCCAGTAGCCTTTGGGAGACCCAGTACTTC
few,TRBD1,TRBV3-1,TRBJ2-1,CASSHITGDNEQFF,TGTGCCAGCAGCCATATTACAGGGGACAATGAGCAGTTCTTC
many,NA,TRBV4-3,TRBJ2-3,CASSQAPWVRDTQYF,TGCGCCAGCAGCCAGGCTCCCTGGGTCCGGGATACGCAGTATTTT
NA,NA,TRBV18,TRBJ2-3,CASSPSREGGSGTQYF,TGTGCCAGCTCACCATCTCGAGAGGGTGGCTCAGGTACGCAGTATTTT
many,NA,TRBV7-9,TRBJ2-6,CASSFPSNSVTGANVLTF,TGTGCCAGCAGCTTCCCGTCGAATTCGGTAACTGGGGCCAACGTCCTGACTTTC
NA,NA,TRBV29-1,TRBJ1-2,CSVVELLYGYTF,TGCAGCGTGGTCGAGCTCTTGTATGGCTACACCTTC
many,NA,TRBV4-1,TRBJ2-1,CASSQGPSSAALQFF,TGCGCCAGCAGCCAAGGCCCCAGCTCGGCAGCACTCCAGTTCTTC
many,TRBD1,TRBV7-9,TRBJ2-2,CASSLRRGQTNTGELFF,TGTGCCAGCAGCCTCAGAAGGGGACAGACGAACACCGGGGAGCTGTTTTTT
NA,TRBD1,TRBV20-1,TRBJ2-1,CSATKPRTGDYNEQFF,TGCAGTGCTACCAAACCCAGGACAGGGGACTACAATGAGCAGTTCTTC